What follows are 18 T cell receptor beta chains derived from one specimen sequenced in a study of blood T cells in healthy people across ages. For the second PCR, which ran for about 7 to 12 cycles, a sample-barcoded 5' primer and a J-beta primer mix were used. TCRdb recomputed calls from the 5' RACE reads with MiXCR, one row per CDR3 protein. The sample has approximately 1,000,000 distinct CDR3 sequences; 35% to 40% are singletons. The sample comprised blood. These receptors came from a man aged 18-30 years in good health.

A few counts support this clonotype. This chain connects TRBV5-1 to TRBJ2-1; TRBD2 matches 14 bases. The CDR3 covers 17 residues. From germline, CDR1 is SGHRS and CDR2 YFSETQ. V was clipped by 3 bases and J by 6 bases; unmatched bases: 8. CDR3 loop: CASSSKTSGGGANEQFF. The CDR3 region has the DNA TGCGCCAGCAGCTCCAAGACTAGCGGGGGGGGAGCCAATGAGCAGTTCTTC. The full variable domain, completed using reference TRBV5-1 and TRBJ2-1, is KAGVTQTPRYLIKTRGQQVTLSCSPISGHRSVSWYQQTPGQGLQFLFEYFSETQRNKGNFPGRFSGRQFSNSRSEMNVSTLELGDSALYLCASSSKTSGGGANEQFFGPGTRLTVL.

In this sample, this clonotype turned up a few times. The chain has TRBV20-1 and TRBJ2-4; weak D call: TRBD2 (6 bases). CDR1 is DFQATT and CDR2 is SNEGSKA in the germline V gene (reference sequence). Deletions cut 6 bases from V and 11 bases from J, with 23 bases between. CDR3 size: 14 residues. The chain's CDR3 is CSASPGTLKVLQYF. CDR3 sequence (DNA): TGCAGTGCCAGCCCCGGGACTCTCAAGGTCCTTCAGTACTTC.

This clonotype occurred a few times. The CDR3 reads CASGPELGYNEQFF. The CDR3 DNA reads TGTGCCAGCGGCCCGGAGCTGGGCTACAATGAGCAGTTCTTC. The gene calls are TRBV7-9 and TRBJ2-1, with unresolved D. V lost 8 bases and J lost 3, with 14 bases in between. Germline-derived CDR1 and CDR2 are SEHNR and FQNEAQ (reference sequence). The CDR3 has 14 amino acids.

Remarks on this clonotype: At one boundary the junction diverges from the germline segment, which might be a read error. CDR3 nucleotides: TGTGCCAGCAGTCGGGACAGGGAGAGCTCCTCCGAGCAGTACTTC. Its protein product is CASSRDRESSSEQYF. This chain joins TRBV6-2 or TRBV6-3 and TRBJ2-7; 9 bases are shared with TRBD1. Germline CDR1 is MNHEY and CDR2 is SVGEGT. The CDR3 consists of 15 residues.

The chain is built from TRBV4-2 and TRBJ1-2, with TRBD1 matching 7 bases. Germline assignment: CDR1 LGHNA and CDR2 YNFKEQ. Trimming at V came to 1 base and at J to 4 bases, leaving 6 bases not matched to a gene. The CDR3 is made up of 15 amino acids. The CDR3 bases are TGTGCCAGCAGCCAAGTTACAGGGGACCCCTATGGCTACACCTTC. As protein: CASSQVTGDPYGYTF.

The chain carries TRBV4-1 and TRBJ1-3, with D tentatively TRBD1 (5 bases). From germline, CDR1 is MGHRA and CDR2 YSYEKL. Trimming took 5 bases from V and 7 from J, leaving 15 bases between them. This CDR3 region has 14 residues. In DNA, the CDR3 is TGCGCCAGCAGCGGCAGAGTCGGGGACAACACCATATATTTT. Its translation is CASSGRVGDNTIYF.

This clonotype was picked up a small number of times. CDR3 amino acids: CASTPRTGDSSPYNSPLHF. The CDR3, as DNA: TGTGCCAGCACCCCGAGGACAGGGGATAGTAGCCCCTATAATTCACCCCTCCACTTT. The V call is TRBV27, the J call TRBJ1-6, with 9 bases that match TRBD1. CDR1 is MNHEY, CDR2 SMNVEV, per germline (reference sequence). The J segment lost 2 bases and the V segment lost 7 bases, leaving 15 bases of the junction unmatched. CDR3 size: 19 residues.

This sequence joins TRBV2 and TRBJ2-4, with D perhaps given as TRBD1 or TRBD2 (5 bases each). Trimming pared 3 bases from V and 13 bases from J, leaving 10 bases between. The CDR3 sequence is 11 residues long. From germline, CDR1 is SNHLY and CDR2 FYNNEI. The CDR3 DNA reads TGTGCCAGCAGTGAGGGGACCCCGCAGTACTTC. Translating it yields CASSEGTPQYF. Supplemented by reference TRBV2 and TRBJ2-4, the full variable domain reads EPEVTQTPSHQVTQMGQEVILRCVPISNHLYFYWYRQILGQKVEFLVSFYNNEISEKSEIFDDQFSVERPDGSNFTLKIRSTKLEDSAMYFCASSEGTPQYFGAGTRLSVL.

This clonotype was detected only a few times. The chain combines TRBV2 with TRBJ2-3; the match to TRBD2 covers 10 bases. The V segment lost 2 bases and the J segment 5 bases; nucleotides outside the gene matches: 7. CDR1 SNHLY and CDR2 FYNNEI come from the germline V gene. The CDR3 spans 16 residues. CDR3 protein: CASSEILAGEKDTQYF. The CDR3 nucleotides read TGTGCCAGCAGTGAAATTCTAGCGGGGGAGAAAGATACGCAGTATTTT.

Only a few counts were recorded for this clonotype. The genes are TRBV14 and TRBJ2-5; no clear D. This CDR3 region has 18 residues. The V gene's germline CDR1 is SGHDN and CDR2 FVKESK. V lost 4 bases, J lost 5 bases, and 26 bases lay in between. The CDR3: CASSPVRSGIGFVETQYF. The CDR3 nucleotides are TGTGCCAGCAGCCCTGTTAGGTCGGGCATTGGATTCGTGGAGACCCAGTACTTC.

The V and J genes are TRBV12-3 or TRBV12-4 and TRBJ2-7; 8 nucleotides line up with TRBD1. The CDR3 loop spans 15 amino acids. The V gene end was trimmed by 5 bases and the J gene end by 0 bases; junction bases not matched to a gene: 6. In nucleotides, the CDR3 is TGTGCCAGCAGTGACCAGGGGGCTTCCTCCTACGAGCAGTACTTC. Translated: CASSDQGASSYEQYF.

The table lists this clonotype with a few counts. The gene calls are TRBV7-9 and TRBJ2-1; 10 nucleotides line up with TRBD2. Germline V gene lookup returns CDR1 SEHNR and CDR2 FQNEAQ (reference sequence). CDR3 length: 15 residues. The V segment lost 3 bases and the J segment 4 bases; nucleotides outside the gene matches: 3. CDR3: CASSFLAGEYNEQFF. The CDR3 DNA sequence: TGTGCCAGCAGCTTCCTAGCGGGGGAATACAATGAGCAGTTCTTC. Looking up the rest from reference TRBV7-9 and TRBJ2-1 gives the full variable domain: DTGVSQNPRHKITKRGQNVTFRCDPISEHNRLYWYRQTLGQGPEFLTYFQNEAQLEKSRLLSDRFSAERPKGSFSTLEIQRTEQGDSAMYLCASSFLAGEYNEQFFGPGTRLTVL.

The V and J genes are TRBV7-9 and TRBJ1-1; the match to TRBD1 covers 7 bases. The CDR3 is made up of 15 amino acids. Germline trimming cut 5 bases from V and 4 bases from J; bases unmatched to any gene: 10. Germline V CDR1 and CDR2: SEHNR, FQNEAQ (reference sequence). For the CDR3, the DNA is TGTGCCAGCAGCCCCGACAGGGAGGTAGTCACTGAAGCTTTCTTT. Its protein is CASSPDREVVTEAFF.

About this clonotype: A much larger clonotype is one base distant, so this may be a read error. V is TRBV6-8 and J is TRBJ2-7, with D possibly matching TRBD1 (6 bases). V was trimmed by 2 bases and J by 7 bases, leaving 21 bases between them. Per the germline V gene, CDR1 is MNHGY and CDR2 is SAAAGT. The CDR3 totals 16 residues. The chain's CDR3 is CASSYPGTSTYNEQYF. CDR3 DNA sequence: TGTGCCAGCAGTTACCCCGGGACATCCACCTACAATGAGCAGTACTTC.

The V gene is TRBV7-3, the J gene TRBJ1-1; perhaps TRBD1 as D (6 bases). CDR3 size: 13 residues. Trimming cost V 5 bases and J 4 bases, with 11 bases left between them. Germline CDR1 and CDR2: SGHTA and FQGTGA. As DNA, the CDR3 is TGTGCCAGCAGCACAGAGGGGGTCACTGAAGCTTTCTTT. It codes for CASSTEGVTEAFF. Complete variable domain (other parts from reference TRBV7-3 and TRBJ1-1): GAGVSQTPSNKVTEKGKYVELRCDPISGHTALYWYRQSLGQGPEFLIYFQGTGAADDSGLPNDRFFAVRPEGSVSTLKIQRTERGDSAVYLCASSTEGVTEAFFGQGTRLTVV.

In this sample, this clonotype turned up a few times. V usage is TRBV20-1 and J usage is TRBJ2-5; D gene unclear. The germline CDR1 and CDR2 sequences are DFQATT and SNEGSKA (reference sequence). This CDR3 comprises 13 residues. Trimming took off 5 bases at V and 4 bases at J, with 14 bases between the two ends. In DNA, the CDR3 is TGCAGTGCTGAGACCCCGTTGGGAGAGACCCAGTACTTC. It codes for CSAETPLGETQYF.

The chain uses TRBV4-1 and TRBJ2-5, with D perhaps matching TRBD2 (5 bases). Germline V CDR1 and CDR2: MGHRA, YSYEKL. The CDR3 totals 16 residues. Trimming pared 5 bases from V and 5 bases from J, leaving 21 bases between. The CDR3 here is CASSARTGILRETQYF. The CDR3 DNA reads as TGCGCCAGCAGCGCTAGGACCGGGATATTAAGGGAGACCCAGTACTTC.

The V gene is TRBV28, the J gene TRBJ2-1; a possible D gene is TRBD2 (6 bases). Trimming took 5 bases from V and 10 from J, leaving 15 bases between them. CDR3 length equals 13 residues. CDR1 is MDHEN and CDR2 is SYDVKM in the germline V gene. Written as DNA, the CDR3 is TGTGCCAGCAGTCTGGGCCGGGGGAAAGAGCAGTTCTTC. It yields the protein CASSLGRGKEQFF.